A selection of T cell receptor beta chains follows, all from one sample in a study of graft-versus-host responses after intestinal transplantation. Clones were sequenced by immunoSEQ multiplex PCR, and TCRdb holds only the in-frame ones, with some missing. The table shows some 70,000 clones, with roughly 92% occurring only once. The sample here was bone marrow, taken nearly 750 days after intestinal transplantation. These TCRs come from a human patient who received an intestinal transplant, so some T cells may come from the graft donor. Each CDR3 is given with its conserved first and last residue. Fields, in order: J gene, V gene, D gene, clone size, CDR3 DNA, CDR3 protein. D genes are given only for firm matches. Not all rows give a size; the values are once, few, many and, for expanded clones, a class.

TRBJ2-7,TRBV10-3,-,-,TGTGCCATCAAGCCGGCAGCTGTGAACTACGAGCAGTACTTC,CAIKPAAVNYEQYF
TRBJ2-1,TRBV7-9,-,-,TGTGCCAGCAGCCGCCGGGGACCCTCCTACAATGAGCAGTTCTTC,CASSRRGPSYNEQFF
TRBJ2-7,TRBV4-1,TRBD2,-,TGCGCCAGCAGCCCCGTAGCGGGAGGGCCCTACGAGCAGTACTTC,CASSPVAGGPYEQYF
TRBJ2-5,TRBV7-9,-,-,TGTGCCAGCAGCTTAGGTATGGACGTACAAGAGACCCAGTACTTC,CASSLGMDVQETQYF
TRBJ2-5,TRBV7-9,TRBD1,-,TGTGCCAGCAGCTGGGGACAGCAAGAGACCCAGTACTTC,CASSWGQQETQYF
TRBJ2-1,TRBV5-4,-,-,TGTGCCAGCAGCTTGGCCCAAGCCGATGAGCAGTTCTTC,CASSLAQADEQFF
TRBJ1-1,TRBV29-1,-,once,TGCAGCGTTGAATCATACGGCTTGGGGACTGAAGCTTTCTTT,CSVESYGLGTEAFF
TRBJ1-1,TRBV7-2,-,-,TGTGCCAGCAGCTTATTCAGCCGGTCACGCACTGAAGCTTTCTTT,CASSLFSRSRTEAFF
TRBJ2-7,TRBV27,-,-,TGTGCCAGCAGTTTCGGACCGGAGGGCTACGAGCAGTACTTC,CASSFGPEGYEQYF
TRBJ1-2,TRBV6-6,-,-,TGTGCCAGCAGTTCACGCGAGTCCTATGCCCCCTATGGCTACACCTTC,CASSSRESYAPYGYTF
TRBJ1-5,TRBV18,-,-,TGTGCCAGCTCGCCCCTACAGGGTCCGGATCAGCCCCAGCATTTT,CASSPLQGPDQPQHF
TRBJ1-1,TRBV28,-,-,TGTGCCAGCAGTTTCGGCAGGGCCACTGAAGCTTTCTTT,CASSFGRATEAFF
TRBJ2-4,TRBV6-5,-,once,TGTGCCAGCAGTTACTCGGAGGGTGAAAACATTCAGTACTTC,CASSYSEGENIQYF
TRBJ2-1,TRBV5-1,TRBD1,-,TGCGCCAGCAGCTTTTTTTCCCCCCCGGGACAGGGGGCCGATGAGCAGTTCTTC,CASSFFSPPGQGADEQFF
TRBJ2-7,TRBV13,-,-,TGTGCCAGCAGCTCCGCGTTCGGGCCTCAAGTCCTCGGCTCCTACGAGCAGTACTTC,CASSSAFGPQVLGSYEQYF
TRBJ1-4,TRBV9,-,-,TGTGCCAGCAGCGTAGCGGGGACCGAAGGTGAAAAACTGTTTTTT,CASSVAGTEGEKLFF
TRBJ2-1,TRBV18,TRBD2,-,TGTGCCAGCTCACCAGCGGGAGGGCCCGGGAATGAGCAGTTCTTC,CASSPAGGPGNEQFF
TRBJ2-2,TRBV9,-,-,TGTGCCAGCAGCCAAGGGGGGACGAACACCGGGGAGCTGTTTTTT,CASSQGGTNTGELFF
TRBJ1-1,TRBV4-2,-,once,TGTGCCAGCAGCCAAGGTGTGGCCTCGAACACTGAAGCTTTCTTT,CASSQGVASNTEAFF
TRBJ2-3,TRBV25-1,TRBD2,-,TGTGCCAGCAGTGATCAACTAGCGTACACAGATACGCAGTATTTT,CASSDQLAYTDTQYF
TRBJ1-5,TRBV5-1,-,-,TGCGCCAGCAGCTTGAGTGGGAATCAGCCCCAGCATTTT,CASSLSGNQPQHF
TRBJ1-2,TRBV30,-,-,TGTGCCTGGAGCGTTAGTGGCGGTTGGGACTATGGCTACACCTTC,CAWSVSGGWDYGYTF
TRBJ1-2,TRBV6-6,-,-,TGTGCCAGCAGTTACTCGGAGGCAGCGAGTGGCTACACCTTC,CASSYSEAASGYTF
TRBJ1-2,TRBV9,-,-,TGTGCCTGCAGTGGCAGCTATGGCTACACCTTC,CACSGSYGYTF
TRBJ2-3,TRBV19,TRBD2,-,TGTGCCAGTAGTAACAGATTAGCGGGGGGCGGTACAGATACGCAGTATTTT,CASSNRLAGGGTDTQYF
TRBJ2-3,TRBV6-5,-,-,TGTGCCAGCAGGGAGACAGATACGCAGTATTTT,CASRETDTQYF
TRBJ2-2,TRBV27,TRBD1,-,TGTGCCAGCAGTCCGTGGACCGGGACAGGGCGAATTAGGGGGGAGCTGTTTTTT,CASSPWTGTGRIRGELFF
TRBJ1-5,TRBV28,-,-,TGTGCCAGCAGTGGTACAACTCAGCCCCAGCATTTT,CASSGTTQPQHF
TRBJ2-2,TRBV27,TRBD2,-,TGTGCCAGCAGTTTGGTTAGCGGGAGGGCCCCCGGGGAGCTGTTTTTT,CASSLVSGRAPGELFF
TRBJ2-4,TRBV7-9,TRBD2,-,TGTGCCAGCAGTCCTACTAGCGGGGGGGCAGGCAAAAACATTCAGTACTTC,CASSPTSGGAGKNIQYF
TRBJ1-5,TRBV19,TRBD1,-,TGTGCCAGTATCCCCGGGACAGGGGCCGCTCAGCCCCAGCATTTT,CASIPGTGAAQPQHF